A selection of T cell receptor beta chains follows, all from one sample in a study of blood T cell repertoires in COVID-19. The method was immunoSEQ multiplex PCR; TCRdb's version includes in-frame clones alone and lacks a portion of them. This table holds over 140,000 clones, about 79% found once. The sequenced material came from peripheral blood. The source of these receptors is a woman older than 75 with active or convalescent COVID-19. CDR3s include the opening cysteine and the closing phenylalanine or tryptophan. D genes are given only for firm matches. The size field is filled for only some rows; it gives once, few, many or a size class.

abundance	d_gene	v_gene	j_gene	CDR3nt	CDR3aa
once	.	TRBV7-8	TRBJ2-3	TGTGCCAGCAGCGAGGGATCCCCTAGCACAGATACGCAGTATTTT	CASSEGSPSTDTQYF
.	.	TRBV4-1	TRBJ1-2	TGCGCCAGCAGCCAAGGCGACCACAGGACTAACTATGGCTACACCTTC	CASSQGDHRTNYGYTF
.	.	TRBV19	TRBJ1-5	TGTGAAAAACCGGGGGATACGAGCAATCAGCCCCAGCATTTT	CEKPGDTSNQPQHF
.	TRBD2	TRBV5-1	TRBJ2-2	TGCGCCAGCAGCTTGTCGCTACGGCGGGGGGGTAGAACCGGGGAGCTGTTTTTT	CASSLSLRRGGRTGELFF
.	TRBD1	TRBV4-2	TRBJ2-2	TGTGCCAGCAACGACAGGGGAATGGGTCACGGGGAGCTGTTTTTT	CASNDRGMGHGELFF
once	.	TRBV6-1	TRBJ1-5	TGTGCCAGCAGTGAGGCCAGGAGCAATCAGCCCCAGCATTTT	CASSEARSNQPQHF
.	TRBD2	TRBV7-2	TRBJ2-3	TGTGCCAGCAGCGCCCGACTAGCGGGGAGCACAGATACGCAGTATTTT	CASSARLAGSTDTQYF
.	.	TRBV15	TRBJ2-5	TGTGCCACCAGCTCTCCGGGGGAGCCCGGGACCCAGTACTTC	CATSSPGEPGTQYF
once	TRBD1	TRBV19	TRBJ1-4	TGTGCCAGTAGTCACAACAGGGGGGAAAAACTGTTTTTT	CASSHNRGEKLFF
many	.	TRBV5-5	TRBJ1-2	TGTGCCAGCAGCTTGGGCAGTTATGGCTACACCTTC	CASSLGSYGYTF
many	TRBD1	TRBV7-8	TRBJ1-1	TGTGCCAGCGCGACAGGGGGTTTGAACACTGAAGCTTTCTTT	CASATGGLNTEAFF
.	TRBD1	TRBV7-2	TRBJ2-5	TGTGCCAGCAGCGAAATTGACAGGGGGAAGGAAGAGACCCAGTACTTC	CASSEIDRGKEETQYF
.	TRBD1	TRBV5-8	TRBJ2-5	TGTGCCAGCAGTCAAGGACAGGGGGCGAGGGAGACCCAGTACTTC	CASSQGQGARETQYF
.	.	TRBV11-1	TRBJ1-4	TGTGCCAGCAGCCAACAGCTTAATGAAAAACTGTTTTTT	CASSQQLNEKLFF
.	.	TRBV4-1	TRBJ1-2	TGCGCCAGCAGTAGTCAGGACAGTGCCTTCGATGGCTACACCTTC	CASSSQDSAFDGYTF
.	.	TRBV5-1	TRBJ2-3	TGCGCCAGCAGCTTCGGAAGACCGGGGGATACGCAGTATTTT	CASSFGRPGDTQYF
.	.	TRBV6-2/TRBV6-3	TRBJ1-1	TGTGCCAGCAGTTACACGGTGACTGAAGCTTTCTTT	CASSYTVTEAFF
once	TRBD1	TRBV18	TRBJ2-3	TGTGCCAGCTCAACTAGACAGGGTCCAGATACGCAGTATTTT	CASSTRQGPDTQYF
once	TRBD2	TRBV5-1	TRBJ2-3	TGCGCCAGCAGCGCGACTAGCGGGGGGGAGACAGATACGCAGTATTTT	CASSATSGGETDTQYF
.	TRBD1	TRBV6-5	TRBJ1-2	TGTGCCAGCAGCCTAGGACAGGGACTAAGCTACACCTTC	CASSLGQGLSYTF
.	.	TRBV4-1	TRBJ1-3	TGCGCCAGCAGCCAAAGTCGAGGCGGGGCGCAAGGAAACACCATATATTTT	CASSQSRGGAQGNTIYF
.	.	TRBV28	TRBJ1-1	TGTGCCAGCAGTTTGTTCAGAAACACTGAAGCTTTCTTT	CASSLFRNTEAFF
.	.	TRBV18	TRBJ1-2	TGTGCCAGCTCACCAACCACAATAAACTATGGCTACACCTTC	CASSPTTINYGYTF
once	TRBD1	TRBV6-5	TRBJ1-2	TGTGCCAGCAGTTACCTTGCCCCGGACAGGGAAGGAGGCTACACCTTC	CASSYLAPDREGGYTF
.	TRBD1	TRBV18	TRBJ2-7	TGTGCCAGCTCACAACAGGGACAGGGGGCTTTCGAGCAGTACTTC	CASSQQGQGAFEQYF
many	TRBD1	TRBV19	TRBJ2-2	TGTGCCAGTAGTGGGACAGGCGTCGGGGAGCTGTTTTTT	CASSGTGVGELFF
.	.	TRBV15	TRBJ1-4	TGTGCCACCAGCAGCACAAAAGCAACTAATGAAAAACTGTTTTTT	CATSSTKATNEKLFF
.	.	TRBV5-1	TRBJ2-7	TGCGCCAGCAGCTTAACGGGGGGCATGAACGAGCAGTACTTC	CASSLTGGMNEQYF
.	TRBD1	TRBV11-2	TRBJ1-6	TGTGCCAGCAGCGCCACCGGGACAGGGGACCAACGGCCGGCTTCACCCCTCCACTTT	CASSATGTGDQRPASPLHF
.	.	TRBV30	TRBJ1-1	TGTGCCTGGAGTGTACTAATCGGCTTTGATTCTTTCTTT	CAWSVLIGFDSFF
once	TRBD1	TRBV5-5	TRBJ1-5	TGTGCCAGCAGCCTAGCGACAGGGCTGACTCAGCCCCAGCATTTT	CASSLATGLTQPQHF
.	.	TRBV21-1	TRBJ1-4	TGTGCCAGCAGGGAGGGCCGCACAACTAATGAAAAACTGTTTTTT	CASREGRTTNEKLFF
once	.	TRBV18	TRBJ1-1	TGTGCCAGCTCACCCAGAGGGTTGAACACTGAAGCTTTCTTT	CASSPRGLNTEAFF
.	TRBD2	TRBV11-3	TRBJ2-1	TGTGCCAGCAGCTTACAACGGGGGGGCCAGGTCGAGCAGTTCTTC	CASSLQRGGQVEQFF
.	TRBD1	TRBV5-1	TRBJ2-5	TGCGCCAGCAGTTGGACCGGACAGGGGCGTGAGACCCAGTACTTC	CASSWTGQGRETQYF
.	TRBD1	TRBV5-5	TRBJ2-1	TGTGCCAGCAGCACTGTAGCAGGGGGTTACAATGAGCAGTTCTTC	CASSTVAGGYNEQFF
.	TRBD2	TRBV10-2	TRBJ2-3	TGCGCCAGCAGAGCGGGGTCAGCCCACACAGATACGCAGTATTTT	CASRAGSAHTDTQYF
.	.	TRBV7-9	TRBJ2-7	TGTGCCAGCAGCTTAAATTACGAGGAGCTCGAGCAGTACTTC	CASSLNYEELEQYF
.	.	TRBV2	TRBJ2-2	TGTGCCAGCAGCCCAGGACAGAAGACCGGGGAGCTGTTTTTT	CASSPGQKTGELFF
.	TRBD2	TRBV2	TRBJ2-3	TGTGCCAGAGGGGGTAGCGGGGCTCCCGGGGATACGCAGTATTTT	CARGGSGAPGDTQYF
.	TRBD2	TRBV3-1/TRBV3-2	TRBJ2-1	TGTGCCAGCAGCCTTGGGACTAGCGGCTACAATGAGCAGTTCTTC	CASSLGTSGYNEQFF
many	TRBD1	TRBV7-8	TRBJ2-1	TGTGCCAGCAGCTTATCCGGACAGGGTCAAGCCCTGTTCTTC	CASSLSGQGQALFF
.	.	TRBV3-1/TRBV3-2	TRBJ1-4	TGTGCCAGCAGCCAAGAAGGGAGCCGGGACACCTCTAATGAAAAACTGTTTTTT	CASSQEGSRDTSNEKLFF
.	.	TRBV2	TRBJ1-5	TGTGCCAGCACCATCTGGCCCACCCCCAATCAGCCCCAGCATTTT	CASTIWPTPNQPQHF
once	.	TRBV27	TRBJ2-3	TGTGCCAGCAGTATCCGGGGGAGCACAGATACGCAGTATTTT	CASSIRGSTDTQYF
.	.	TRBV30	TRBJ1-6	TGTGCCTGGAGAGCTACAGGGATTAATTCACCCCTCCACTTT	CAWRATGINSPLHF
.	.	TRBV6-5	TRBJ2-1	TGTGCCAGCAGTTACAGGGCGGGGGCAAGTGATGAGCAGTTCTTC	CASSYRAGASDEQFF
.	.	TRBV30	TRBJ1-5	TGTGCCTGGACTCAGACAGGTGGCGGGCCCCAGCATTTT	CAWTQTGGGPQHF
.	TRBD1	TRBV7-2	TRBJ2-1	TGTGCCAGCAGCCTCGGGACAGGGGGGAAGTTCTTC	CASSLGTGGKFF
.	.	TRBV5-1	TRBJ2-3	TGCGCCAGCAGCTTGTACAGGGATAGCACAGATACGCAGTATTTT	CASSLYRDSTDTQYF
.	.	TRBV5-1	TRBJ1-2	TGCGCCAGCAGCTTGGTTGTAGGGACGGGGGATGGCTACACCTTC	CASSLVVGTGDGYTF
.	TRBD1	TRBV6-6	TRBJ1-6	TGTGCCAGCAGTCCCGGGACAGGGCGTATGTGGAATTCACCCCTCCACTTT	CASSPGTGRMWNSPLHF
.	.	TRBV30	TRBJ1-3	TGTGCCTGGCAGGGTGTCAGTGGAAACACCATATATTTT	CAWQGVSGNTIYF
few	.	TRBV6-5	TRBJ2-7	TGTGCCAGCGCCGTCGAGGGCTACGAGCAGTACTTC	CASAVEGYEQYF
.	TRBD1	TRBV23-1	TRBJ2-7	TGCGCCAGCAGTCAATCGGAGGGACAGGGTATACTCAACGAGCAGTACTTC	CASSQSEGQGILNEQYF
.	.	TRBV5-1	TRBJ2-1	TGCGCCAGCAGCCTAGAGAACAGGAGGGGCAATGAGCAGTTCTTC	CASSLENRRGNEQFF